The entry below describes one T cell receptor (beta chain). What it recognizes is unknown. Germline lookup yields CDR1 MNHEY and CDR2 SVGAGI. This CDR3 has 12 amino acids. V trimming: 8 bases; J trimming: 5 bases; junction bases outside the gene matches: 5. This sample stems from a study of T cell responses to AZD1222 COVID-19 vaccine. Overall study results and limits: Only a handful of individuals given AZD1222 were seropositive at baseline. A rise in Spike-specific TCR breadth and depth followed two AZD1222 doses. It should be noted that donors were predominantly white British and more often female, and clonal diversity was possibly underestimated.

Here immunoSEQ multiplex PCR was the method, and the copy in TCRdb shows in-frame clones only, minus some. The sample includes 95,000 to 150,000 clones, 85% to 90% of them seen just once. The sequencing used peripheral blood, collected 28 days after the second AZD1222 dose. The clonotype comes from an adult who received the AZD1222 COVID-19 vaccine. The chain combines TRBV6-5 with TRBJ1-2, with 7 nucleotides matching TRBD1. CDR3 in DNA: TGTGCCAGCTCAGGGGGAGGGTATGGCTACACCTTC. This codes for CASSGGGYGYTF.